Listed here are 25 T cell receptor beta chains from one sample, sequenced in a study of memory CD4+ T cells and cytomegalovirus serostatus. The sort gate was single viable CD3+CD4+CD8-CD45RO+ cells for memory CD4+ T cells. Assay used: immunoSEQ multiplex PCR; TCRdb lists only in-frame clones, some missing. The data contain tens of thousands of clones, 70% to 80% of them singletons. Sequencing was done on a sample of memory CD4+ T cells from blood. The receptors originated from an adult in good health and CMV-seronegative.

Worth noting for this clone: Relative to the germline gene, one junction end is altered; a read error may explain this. CDR3 DNA sequence: TGTGCTAGCAGCTTAGCCCCCCCCGGACTAGCGGGGGAACACTACGAGCAGTACTTC. Residues: CASSLAPPGLAGEHYEQYF. The chain combines TRBV7-7 with TRBJ2-7, with TRBD2 identical over 13 bases. The germline gives CDR1 SSHAT, CDR2 FNYEAQ (reference sequence). The CDR3 runs 19 residues. Full variable domain (outside the CDR3, taken from reference TRBV7-7 and TRBJ2-7): GAGVSQSPRYKVTKRGQDVTLRCDPISSHATLYWYQQALGQGPEFLTYFNYEAQPDKSGLPSDRFSAERPEGSISTLTIQRTEQRDSAMYRCASSLAPPGLAGEHYEQYFGPGTRLTVT.

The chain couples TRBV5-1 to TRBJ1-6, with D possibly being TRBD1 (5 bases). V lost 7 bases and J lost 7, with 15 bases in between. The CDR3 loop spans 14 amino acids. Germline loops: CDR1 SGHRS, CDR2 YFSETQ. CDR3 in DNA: TGCGCCAGCTCGCGGGGGGATGGGAATTCACCCCTCCACTTT. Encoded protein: CASSRGDGNSPLHF.

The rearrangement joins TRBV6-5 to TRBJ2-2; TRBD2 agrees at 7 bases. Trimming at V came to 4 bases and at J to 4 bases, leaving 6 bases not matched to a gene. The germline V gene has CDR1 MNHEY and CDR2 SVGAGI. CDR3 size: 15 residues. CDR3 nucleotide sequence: TGTGCCAGCAGTTCCTCCGGGAGGACCACCGGGGAGCTGTTTTTT. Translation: CASSSSGRTTGELFF.

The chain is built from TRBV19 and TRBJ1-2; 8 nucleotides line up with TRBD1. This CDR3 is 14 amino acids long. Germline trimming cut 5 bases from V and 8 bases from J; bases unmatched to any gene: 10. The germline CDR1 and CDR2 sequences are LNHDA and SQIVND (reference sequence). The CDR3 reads CASSAQDRAGGYTF. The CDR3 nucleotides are TGTGCCAGTAGTGCGCAGGACAGGGCAGGAGGCTACACCTTC.

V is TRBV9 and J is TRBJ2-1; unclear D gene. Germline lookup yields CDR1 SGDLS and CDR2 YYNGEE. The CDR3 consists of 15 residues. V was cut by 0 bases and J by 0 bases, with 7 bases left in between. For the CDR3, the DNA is TGTGCCAGCAGCGTAGATATGTCCTCCTACAATGAGCAGTTCTTC. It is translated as CASSVDMSSYNEQFF.

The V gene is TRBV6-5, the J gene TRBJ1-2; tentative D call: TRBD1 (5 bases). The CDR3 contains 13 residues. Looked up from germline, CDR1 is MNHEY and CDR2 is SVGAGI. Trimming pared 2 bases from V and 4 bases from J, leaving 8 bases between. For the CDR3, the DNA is TGTGCCAGCAGTTACGCAGGGACCTATGGCTACACCTTC. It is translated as CASSYAGTYGYTF.

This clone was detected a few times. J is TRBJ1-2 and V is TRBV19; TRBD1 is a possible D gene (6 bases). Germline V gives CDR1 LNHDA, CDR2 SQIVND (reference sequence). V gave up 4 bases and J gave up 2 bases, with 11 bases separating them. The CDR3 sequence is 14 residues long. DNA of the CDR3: TGTGCCAGTAGTAAGGGGGACGGGAACTATGGCTACACCTTC. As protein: CASSKGDGNYGYTF.

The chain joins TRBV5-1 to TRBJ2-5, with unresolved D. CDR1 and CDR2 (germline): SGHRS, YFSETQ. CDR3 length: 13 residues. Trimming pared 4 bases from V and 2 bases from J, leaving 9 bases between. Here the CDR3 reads CASSTSRQETQYF. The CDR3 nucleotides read TGCGCCAGCAGCACTTCAAGACAAGAGACCCAGTACTTC.

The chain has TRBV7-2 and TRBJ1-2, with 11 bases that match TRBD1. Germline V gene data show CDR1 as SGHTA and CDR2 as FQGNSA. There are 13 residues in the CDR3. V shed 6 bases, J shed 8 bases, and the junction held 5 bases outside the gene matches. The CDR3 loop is CASSQDRGRGYTF. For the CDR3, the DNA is TGTGCCAGCAGTCAGGACAGGGGGCGAGGCTACACCTTC.

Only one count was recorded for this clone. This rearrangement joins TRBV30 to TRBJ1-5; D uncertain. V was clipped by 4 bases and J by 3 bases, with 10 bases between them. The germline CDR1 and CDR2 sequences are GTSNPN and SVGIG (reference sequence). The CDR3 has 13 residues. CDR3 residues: CAWNPGLNQPQHF. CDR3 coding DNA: TGTGCCTGGAACCCGGGCCTCAATCAGCCCCAGCATTTT.

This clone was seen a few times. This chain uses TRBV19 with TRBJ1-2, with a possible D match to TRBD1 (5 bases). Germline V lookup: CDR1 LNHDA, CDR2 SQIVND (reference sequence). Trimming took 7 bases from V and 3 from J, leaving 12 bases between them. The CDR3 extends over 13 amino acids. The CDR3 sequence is CASNPGTDYGYTF. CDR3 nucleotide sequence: TGTGCCAGTAATCCCGGGACGGACTATGGCTACACCTTC. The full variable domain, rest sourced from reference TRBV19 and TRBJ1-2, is DGGITQSPKYLFRKEGQNVTLSCEQNLNHDAMYWYRQDPGQGLRLIYYSQIVNDFQKGDIAEGYSVSREKKESFPLTVTSAQKNPTAFYLCASNPGTDYGYTFGSGTRLTVV.

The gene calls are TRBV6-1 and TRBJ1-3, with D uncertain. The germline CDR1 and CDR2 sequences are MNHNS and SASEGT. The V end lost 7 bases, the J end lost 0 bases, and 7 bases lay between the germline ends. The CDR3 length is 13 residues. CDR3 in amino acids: CASTRSSGNTIYF. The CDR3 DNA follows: TGTGCCAGCACCCGGAGCTCTGGAAACACCATATATTTT.

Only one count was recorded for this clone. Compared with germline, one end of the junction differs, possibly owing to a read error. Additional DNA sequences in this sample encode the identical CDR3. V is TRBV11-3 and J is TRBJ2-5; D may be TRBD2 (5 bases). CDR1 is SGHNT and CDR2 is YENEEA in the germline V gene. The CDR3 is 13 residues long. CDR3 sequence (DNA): TGTGCCAGCAGCCTGGGAGACCAGGAGACCCAGTACTTC. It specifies CASSLGDQETQYF.

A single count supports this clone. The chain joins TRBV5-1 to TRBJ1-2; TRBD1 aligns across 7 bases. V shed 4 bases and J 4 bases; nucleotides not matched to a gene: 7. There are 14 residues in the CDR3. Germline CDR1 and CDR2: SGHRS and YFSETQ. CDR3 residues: CASSPSTGPYGYTF. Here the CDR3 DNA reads TGCGCCAGCAGCCCGTCGACAGGGCCCTATGGCTACACCTTC.

The CDR3 loop reads CASSAGRSNYGYTF. CDR3 sequence (DNA): TGTGCCAGCAGCGCTGGTCGGTCTAACTATGGCTACACCTTC. The genes are TRBV11-2 and TRBJ1-2; D not certain. CDR3 size: 14 residues. V was shortened by 5 bases and J by 0 bases, with 10 bases between the two germline ends. Per the germline V gene, CDR1 is SGHAT and CDR2 is FQNNGV.

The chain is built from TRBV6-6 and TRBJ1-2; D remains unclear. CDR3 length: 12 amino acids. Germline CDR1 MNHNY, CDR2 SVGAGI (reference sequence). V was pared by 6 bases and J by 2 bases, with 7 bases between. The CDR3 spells CASRKQNYGYTF. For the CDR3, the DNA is TGTGCCAGCAGAAAACAGAACTATGGCTACACCTTC.

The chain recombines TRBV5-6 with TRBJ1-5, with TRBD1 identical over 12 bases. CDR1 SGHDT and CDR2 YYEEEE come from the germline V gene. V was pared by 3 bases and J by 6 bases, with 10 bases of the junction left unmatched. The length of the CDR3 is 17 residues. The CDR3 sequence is CASSSVRDRGLGQPQHF. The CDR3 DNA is TGTGCCAGCAGCTCGGTCCGGGACAGGGGGCTTGGTCAGCCCCAGCATTTT.

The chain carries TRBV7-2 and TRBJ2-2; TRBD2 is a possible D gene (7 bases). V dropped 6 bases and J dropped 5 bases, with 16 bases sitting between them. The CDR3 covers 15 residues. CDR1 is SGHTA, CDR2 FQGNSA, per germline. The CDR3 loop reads CASRGGLEGTGELFF. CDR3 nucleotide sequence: TGTGCCAGCAGGGGGGGGCTGGAGGGGACCGGGGAGCTGTTTTTT.

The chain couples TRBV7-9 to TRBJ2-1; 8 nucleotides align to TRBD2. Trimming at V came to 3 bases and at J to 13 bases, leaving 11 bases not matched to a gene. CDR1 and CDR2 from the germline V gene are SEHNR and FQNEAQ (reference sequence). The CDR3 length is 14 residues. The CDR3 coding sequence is TGTGCCAGCAGCTTGATAGGAGGGAGCGGGGGTCAGTTCTTC. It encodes CASSLIGGSGGQFF.

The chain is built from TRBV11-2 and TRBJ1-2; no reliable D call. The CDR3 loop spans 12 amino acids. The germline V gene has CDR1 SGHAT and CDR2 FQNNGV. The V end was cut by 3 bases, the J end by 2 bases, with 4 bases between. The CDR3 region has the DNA TGTGCCAGCAGCTTTGGCAACTATGGCTACACCTTC. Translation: CASSFGNYGYTF.

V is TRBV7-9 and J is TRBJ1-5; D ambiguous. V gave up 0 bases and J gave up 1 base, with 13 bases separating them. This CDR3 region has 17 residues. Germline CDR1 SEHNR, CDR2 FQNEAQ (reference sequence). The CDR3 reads CASSLAGGEASNQPQHF. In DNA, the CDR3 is TGTGCCAGCAGCTTAGCTGGCGGGGAGGCAAGCAATCAGCCCCAGCATTTT.

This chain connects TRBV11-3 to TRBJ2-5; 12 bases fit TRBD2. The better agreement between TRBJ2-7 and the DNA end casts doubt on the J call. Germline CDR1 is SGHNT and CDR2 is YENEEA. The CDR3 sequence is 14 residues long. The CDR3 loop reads CASSPTSGGYEQYF. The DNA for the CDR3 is TGTGCCAGCAGCCCAACTAGCGGGGGGTACGAGCAGTACTTC.

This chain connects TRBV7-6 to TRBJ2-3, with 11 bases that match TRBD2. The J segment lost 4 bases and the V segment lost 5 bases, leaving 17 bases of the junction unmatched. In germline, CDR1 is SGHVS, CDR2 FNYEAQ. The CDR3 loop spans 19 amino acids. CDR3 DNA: TGTGCCAGCAGCATAGAAGGTCTAGCGGGGGGCTACAGGGCAGATACGCAGTATTTT. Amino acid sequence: CASSIEGLAGGYRADTQYF. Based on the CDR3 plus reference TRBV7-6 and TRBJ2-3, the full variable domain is GAGVSQSPRYKVTKRGQDVALRCDPISGHVSLYWYRQALGQGPEFLTYFNYEAQQDKSGLPNDRFSAERPEGSISTLTIQRTEQRDSAMYRCASSIEGLAGGYRADTQYFGPGTRLTVL.

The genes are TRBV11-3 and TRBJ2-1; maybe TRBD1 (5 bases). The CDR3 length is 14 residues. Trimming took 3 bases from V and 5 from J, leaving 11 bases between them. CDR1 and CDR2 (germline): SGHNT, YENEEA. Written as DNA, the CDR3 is TGTGCCAGCAGCTTCCAGGGTTCCCACAATGAGCAGTTCTTC. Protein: CASSFQGSHNEQFF. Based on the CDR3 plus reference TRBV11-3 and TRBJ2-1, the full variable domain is EAGVVQSPRYKIIEKKQPVAFWCNPISGHNTLYWYLQNLGQGPELLIRYENEEAVDDSQLPKDRFSAERLKGVDSTLKIQPAELGDSAVYLCASSFQGSHNEQFFGPGTRLTVL.

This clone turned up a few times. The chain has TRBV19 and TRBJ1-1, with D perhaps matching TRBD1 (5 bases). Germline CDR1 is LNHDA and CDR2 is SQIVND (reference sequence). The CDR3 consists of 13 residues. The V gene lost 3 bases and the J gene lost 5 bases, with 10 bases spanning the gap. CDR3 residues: CASSIDRRTEAFF. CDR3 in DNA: TGTGCCAGTAGTATCGACAGAAGGACTGAAGCTTTCTTT.